Below, 18 T cell receptor beta chains from the same sample are listed, as sequenced in a study of shared clonotypes between healthy human individuals. The data were produced by immunoSEQ multiplex PCR, yet TCRdb's version contains in-frame clones alone and is incomplete. Of about 530,000 clones listed, about 80% were seen once; the top ten hold 12%. Specimen: PBMCs. The receptors here all came from a woman in her 40s in good health. Some clones in this sample may be carry-over from other donors' samples.

The chain joins TRBV28 to TRBJ2-2, with D tentatively TRBD1 (5 bases). CDR3 length: 13 residues. V dropped 3 bases and J dropped 9 bases, with 11 bases sitting between them. Germline loops: CDR1 MDHEN, CDR2 SYDVKM. CDR3 bases: TGTGCCAGCAGTTTCGTGGGGCAAAGGGAGCTGTTTTTT. Translating gives CASSFVGQRELFF.

This clone was observed a handful of times. The chain joins TRBV29-1 to TRBJ2-1; 8 bases match TRBD1. Trimming at V came to 6 bases and at J to 6 bases, leaving 7 bases not matched to a gene. Germline loops: CDR1 SQVTM, CDR2 ANQGSEA. This CDR3 has 13 residues. This chain's CDR3 is CSVNPQGANEQFF. The CDR3 DNA is TGCAGCGTCAACCCGCAGGGGGCCAATGAGCAGTTCTTC.

With respect to this clone: A far larger clone is only one base removed, so a read error is likely. The chain joins TRBV2 to TRBJ2-2; maybe TRBD1 (6 bases). CDR3 length: 14 amino acids. Looked up from germline, CDR1 is SNHLY and CDR2 is FYNNEI. The CDR3 sequence is CASFLSRDTGELLF. The CDR3 DNA sequence: TGTGCCAGCTTCTTGTCCCGGGACACCGGGGAGCTGCTTTTT.

The CDR3 here is CASSEAGGASGNTIYF. The CDR3 region has the DNA TGTGCCAGCAGTGAAGCTGGTGGGGCCTCTGGAAACACCATATATTTT. The V and J genes are TRBV6-1 and TRBJ1-3; TRBD1 is a possible D gene (5 bases). Trimming took 0 bases from V and 0 from J, leaving 9 bases between them. The CDR3 is 16 amino acids. Looked up from germline, CDR1 is MNHNS and CDR2 is SASEGT.

The chain couples TRBV7-8 to TRBJ1-4, with 8 bases identical to TRBD1. Germline V gene sequence: CDR1 SGHVS, CDR2 FQNEAQ. The CDR3 covers 14 residues. The junction had 2 bases not matched to a gene; V was cut back by 3 bases and J by 5 bases. CDR3 sequence (DNA): TGTGCCAGCAGCTTTGACAGGGGAAATGAAAAACTGTTTTTT. Residues: CASSFDRGNEKLFF.

This clone was seen just once. This chain connects TRBV28 to TRBJ2-3; TRBD1 aligns across 9 bases. With V trimmed by 4 bases and J by 1 base, 6 bases remained unmatched. CDR3 length equals 16 residues. CDR1 MDHEN and CDR2 SYDVKM come from the germline V gene. The CDR3 loop is CASSYTGGAGTDTQYF. The CDR3 DNA sequence: TGTGCCAGCAGTTACACAGGGGGCGCTGGCACAGATACGCAGTATTTT.

This clone was picked up one time. The rearrangement links TRBV7-3 to TRBJ1-3; maybe TRBD1 (5 bases). This CDR3 is built from 14 residues. Germline V gene data show CDR1 as SGHTA and CDR2 as FQGTGA. The V and J ends lost 3 bases and 0 bases respectively, with 6 bases between them. The CDR3 sequence is CASSLGDSGNTIYF. The CDR3 DNA reads as TGTGCCAGCAGCTTGGGGGACTCTGGAAACACCATATATTTT.

The chain couples TRBV27 to TRBJ2-3; D uncertain. Trimming took 4 bases from V and 3 from J, leaving 14 bases between them. The germline CDR1 and CDR2 sequences are MNHEY and SMNVEV (reference sequence). The CDR3 runs to 15 residues. CDR3 sequence reads: CASSSPRWQTDTQYF. In nucleotides, the CDR3 is TGTGCCAGCAGTTCCCCGCGGTGGCAGACAGATACGCAGTATTTT.

The genes are TRBV29-1 and TRBJ2-3; D not certain. The CDR3 runs to 9 residues. Germline V gives CDR1 SQVTM, CDR2 ANQGSEA. V was cut by 4 bases and J by 6 bases, with 2 bases left in between. The CDR3 loop reads CSVADTQYF. CDR3 nucleotide sequence: TGCAGCGTTGCGGATACGCAGTATTTT.

This chain connects TRBV7-2 to TRBJ2-6; D is ambiguous. This CDR3 contains 19 residues. V lost 5 bases, J lost 0 bases, and 20 bases lay in between. Germline CDR1 is SGHTA and CDR2 is FQGNSA. Here the CDR3 DNA reads TGTGCCAGCAGCCTCACCGACGGACCCCCCTTCTCTGGGGCCAACGTCCTGACTTTC. Amino acid sequence: CASSLTDGPPFSGANVLTF.

The CDR3 is CASSQEDRLGPGANVLTF. Written as DNA, the CDR3 is TGTGCCAGCAGCCAAGAGGACAGGCTCGGGCCTGGGGCCAACGTCCTGACTTTC. The chain recombines TRBV5-6 with TRBJ2-6; 7 bases align to TRBD1. Looked up from germline, CDR1 is SGHDT and CDR2 is YYEEEE. There are 18 residues in the CDR3. Trimming cost V 4 bases and J 2 bases; bases outside gene matches: 12. The full variable domain, its missing parts supplied by reference TRBV5-6 and TRBJ2-6, is DAGVTQSPTHLIKTRGQQVTLRCSPKSGHDTVSWYQQALGQGPQFIFQYYEEEERQRGNFPDRFSGHQFPNYSSELNVNALLLGDSALYLCASSQEDRLGPGANVLTFGAGSRLTVL.

V usage is TRBV27 and J usage is TRBJ2-5; 8 bases fit TRBD1. Germline-derived CDR1 and CDR2 are MNHEY and SMNVEV (reference sequence). V was clipped by 4 bases and J by 2 bases; unmatched bases: 9. The CDR3 extends over 16 amino acids. The DNA of the CDR3 is TGTGCCAGCAGTTCCCCGACAGGGGTAGGACAAGAGACCCAGTACTTC. Translated: CASSSPTGVGQETQYF.

The chain couples TRBV7-2 to TRBJ1-1; D not resolved. The CDR3 loop spans 13 amino acids. The germline V gene encodes CDR1 SGHTA and CDR2 FQGNSA. Deletions cut 7 bases from V and 1 base from J, with 10 bases between. CDR3 protein: CASTRNPNTEAFF. The DNA for the CDR3 is TGTGCCAGCACCCGCAACCCGAACACTGAAGCTTTCTTT. Together with reference TRBV7-2 and TRBJ1-1, the CDR3 gives the full variable domain: GAGVSQSPSNKVTEKGKDVELRCDPISGHTALYWYRQSLGQGLEFLIYFQGNSAPDKSGLPSDRFSAERTGGSVSTLTIQRTQQEDSAVYLCASTRNPNTEAFFGQGTRLTVV.

Comments on this clone: One end of the junction varies from germline; a read error may be responsible. This rearrangement joins TRBV7-7 to TRBJ2-5; D remains ambiguous. The germline gives CDR1 SSHAT, CDR2 FNYEAQ (reference sequence). The CDR3 covers 14 residues. The CDR3 region has the DNA TGTGCTAGCAGCTTAAGTCAAGTTCGGGAGACCCAGTACTTC. Protein: CASSLSQVRETQYF.

The chain joins TRBV18 to TRBJ1-3, with 8 positions matching TRBD1. J gave up 0 bases and V 8 bases, and 0 bases lay outside the gene matches. The CDR3 consists of 13 residues. The germline gives CDR1 KGHSH, CDR2 LQKENI. The CDR3 coding sequence is TGTGCCAGCGACAGGGGCTCTGGAAACACCATATATTTT. This sequence encodes CASDRGSGNTIYF.

This clone was seen at least ten times. The chain recombines TRBV4-1 with TRBJ2-6; no definite D call. The germline V gene has CDR1 MGHRA and CDR2 YSYEKL. This CDR3 has 14 residues. The V end lost 0 bases, the J end lost 1 base, and 1 base lay between the germline ends. This CDR3 is CASSQDSGANVLTF. As DNA, the CDR3 is TGCGCCAGCAGCCAAGATTCTGGGGCCAACGTCCTGACTTTC.

Note on this clone: Other DNA sequences within the sample encode an identical CDR3. The chain employs TRBV7-2 and TRBJ2-1; 11 nucleotides agree with TRBD2. This CDR3 is built from 15 residues. After removal of 0 bases from V and 9 bases from J, the junction contained 4 bases not matched to a gene. Germline V lookup: CDR1 SGHTA, CDR2 FQGNSA. The CDR3 sequence: CASSLAGLAGGEQFF. The CDR3 coding sequence is TGTGCCAGCAGCTTAGCAGGACTAGCGGGCGGTGAGCAGTTCTTC.

This chain connects TRBV6-6 to TRBJ2-2; D gene ambiguous. Trimming took off 0 bases at V and 6 bases at J, with 11 bases between the two ends. CDR3 size: 15 residues. CDR1 is MNHNY and CDR2 is SVGAGI in the germline V gene (reference sequence). CDR3 protein: CASSYSMVGPGELFF. The CDR3 DNA reads TGTGCCAGCAGTTACTCTATGGTCGGTCCCGGGGAGCTGTTTTTT.